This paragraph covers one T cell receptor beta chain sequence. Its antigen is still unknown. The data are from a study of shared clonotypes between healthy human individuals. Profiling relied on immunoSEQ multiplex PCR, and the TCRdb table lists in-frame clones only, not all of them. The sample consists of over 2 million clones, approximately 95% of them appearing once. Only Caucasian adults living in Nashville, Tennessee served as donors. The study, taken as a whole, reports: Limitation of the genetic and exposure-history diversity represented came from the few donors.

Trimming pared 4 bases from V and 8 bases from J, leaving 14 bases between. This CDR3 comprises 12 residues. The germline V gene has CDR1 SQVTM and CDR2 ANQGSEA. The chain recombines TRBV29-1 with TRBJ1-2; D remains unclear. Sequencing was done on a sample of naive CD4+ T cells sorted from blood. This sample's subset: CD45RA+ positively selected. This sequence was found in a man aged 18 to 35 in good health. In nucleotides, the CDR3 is TGCAGCGTTGTAGGAAACCTCTGGGGCTACACCTTC. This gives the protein CSVVGNLWGYTF.